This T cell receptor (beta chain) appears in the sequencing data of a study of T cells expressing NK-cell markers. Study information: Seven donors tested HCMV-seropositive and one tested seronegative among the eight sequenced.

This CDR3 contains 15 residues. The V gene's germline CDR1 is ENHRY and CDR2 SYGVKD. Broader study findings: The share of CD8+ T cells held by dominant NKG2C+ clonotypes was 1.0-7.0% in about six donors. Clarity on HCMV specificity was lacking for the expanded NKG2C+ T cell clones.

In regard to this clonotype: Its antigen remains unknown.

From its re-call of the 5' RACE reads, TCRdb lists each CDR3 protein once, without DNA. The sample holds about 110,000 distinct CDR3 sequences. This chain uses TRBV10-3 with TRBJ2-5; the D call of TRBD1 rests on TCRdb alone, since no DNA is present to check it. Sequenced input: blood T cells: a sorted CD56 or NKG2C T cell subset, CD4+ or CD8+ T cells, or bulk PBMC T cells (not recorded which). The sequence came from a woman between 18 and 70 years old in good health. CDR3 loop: CAISDPDTTQETQYF.